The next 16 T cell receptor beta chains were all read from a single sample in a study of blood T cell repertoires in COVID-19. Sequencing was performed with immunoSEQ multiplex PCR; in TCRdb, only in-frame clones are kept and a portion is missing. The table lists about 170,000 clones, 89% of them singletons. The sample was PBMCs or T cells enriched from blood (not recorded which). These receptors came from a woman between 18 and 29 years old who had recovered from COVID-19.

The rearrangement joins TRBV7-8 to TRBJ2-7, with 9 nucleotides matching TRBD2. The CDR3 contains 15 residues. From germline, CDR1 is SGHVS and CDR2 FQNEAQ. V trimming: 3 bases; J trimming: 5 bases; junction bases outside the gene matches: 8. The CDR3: CASSFPAGGPHEQYF. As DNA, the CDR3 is TGTGCCAGCAGCTTCCCGGCGGGAGGGCCCCACGAGCAGTACTTC. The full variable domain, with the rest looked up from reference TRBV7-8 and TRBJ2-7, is GAGVSQSPRYKVAKRGQDVALRCDPISGHVSLFWYQQALGQGPEFLTYFQNEAQLDKSGLPSDRFFAERPEGSVSTLKIQRTQQEDSAVYLCASSFPAGGPHEQYFGPGTRLTVT.

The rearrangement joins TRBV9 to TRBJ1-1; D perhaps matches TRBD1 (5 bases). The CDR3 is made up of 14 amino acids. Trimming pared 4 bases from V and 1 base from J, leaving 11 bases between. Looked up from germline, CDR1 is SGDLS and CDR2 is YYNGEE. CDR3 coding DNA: TGTGCCAGCAGCTCGATAAGGGGGAACACTGAAGCTTTCTTT. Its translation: CASSSIRGNTEAFF.

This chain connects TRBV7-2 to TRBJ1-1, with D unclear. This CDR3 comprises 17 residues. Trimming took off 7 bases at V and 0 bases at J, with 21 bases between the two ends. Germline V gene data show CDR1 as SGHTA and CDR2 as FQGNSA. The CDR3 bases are TGTGCCAGCACCCGGGGAGCGATCCTGAGAATGAACACTGAAGCTTTCTTT. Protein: CASTRGAILRMNTEAFF.

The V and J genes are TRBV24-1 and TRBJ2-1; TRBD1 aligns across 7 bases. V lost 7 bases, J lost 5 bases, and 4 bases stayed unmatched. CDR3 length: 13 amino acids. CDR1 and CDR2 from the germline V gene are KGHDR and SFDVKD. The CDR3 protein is CATRSDRNNEQFF. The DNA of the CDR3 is TGTGCCACCAGATCGGACAGGAACAATGAGCAGTTCTTC.

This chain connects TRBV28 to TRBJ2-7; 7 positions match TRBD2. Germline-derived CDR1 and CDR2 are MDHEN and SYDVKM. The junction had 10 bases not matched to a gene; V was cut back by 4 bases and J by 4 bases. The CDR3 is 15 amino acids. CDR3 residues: CASSWGGSTAYEQYF. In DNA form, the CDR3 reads TGTGCCAGCAGTTGGGGGGGGTCAACCGCTTACGAGCAGTACTTC. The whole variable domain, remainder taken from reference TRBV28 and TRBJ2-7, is DVKVTQSSRYLVKRTGEKVFLECVQDMDHENMFWYRQDPGLGLRLIYFSYDVKMKEKGDIPEGYSVSREKKERFSLILESASTNQTSMYLCASSWGGSTAYEQYFGPGTRLTVT.

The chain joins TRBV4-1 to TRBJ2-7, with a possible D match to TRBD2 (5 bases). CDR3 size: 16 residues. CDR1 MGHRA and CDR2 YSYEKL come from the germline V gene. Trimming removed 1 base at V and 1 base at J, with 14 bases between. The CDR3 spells CASSQVGAGSSYEQYF. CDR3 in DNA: TGCGCCAGCAGCCAAGTGGGAGCTGGCAGTTCCTACGAGCAGTACTTC.

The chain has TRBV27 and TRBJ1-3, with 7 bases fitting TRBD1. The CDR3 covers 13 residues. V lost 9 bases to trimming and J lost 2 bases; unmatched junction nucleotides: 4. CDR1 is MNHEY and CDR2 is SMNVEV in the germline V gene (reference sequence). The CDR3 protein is CARKGAPGNTIYF. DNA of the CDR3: TGTGCCAGGAAGGGGGCGCCTGGAAACACCATATATTTT.

The CDR3 spells CAWSTPGPYSPLHF. Here the CDR3 DNA reads TGTGCCTGGAGTACACCAGGCCCCTATTCACCCCTCCACTTT. The J gene is TRBJ1-6, the V gene TRBV30; no clear D gene. The CDR3 totals 14 residues. Looked up from germline, CDR1 is GTSNPN and CDR2 is SVGIG (reference sequence). V lost 2 bases to trimming and J lost 8 bases, with 13 bases between them.

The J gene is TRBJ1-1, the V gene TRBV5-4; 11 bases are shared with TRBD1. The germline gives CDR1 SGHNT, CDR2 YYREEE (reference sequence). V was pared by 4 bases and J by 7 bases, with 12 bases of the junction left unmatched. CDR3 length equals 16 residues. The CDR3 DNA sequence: TGTGCCAGCAGCGGACAGGGGGCAGTGCCTCGGTTTGAAGCTTTCTTT. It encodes CASSGQGAVPRFEAFF.

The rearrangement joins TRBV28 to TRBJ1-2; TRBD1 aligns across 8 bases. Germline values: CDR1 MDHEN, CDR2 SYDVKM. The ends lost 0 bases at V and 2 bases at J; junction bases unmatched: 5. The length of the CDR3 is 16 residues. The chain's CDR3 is CASSLWRQGTNYGYTF. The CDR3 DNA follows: TGTGCCAGCAGTTTATGGCGACAGGGGACGAACTATGGCTACACCTTC.

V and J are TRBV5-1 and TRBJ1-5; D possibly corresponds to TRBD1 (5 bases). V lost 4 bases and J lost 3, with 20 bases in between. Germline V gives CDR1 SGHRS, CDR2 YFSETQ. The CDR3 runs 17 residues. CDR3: CASSLGTGGMNNQPQHF. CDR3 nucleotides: TGCGCCAGCAGCCTAGGGACCGGGGGGATGAACAATCAGCCCCAGCATTTT.

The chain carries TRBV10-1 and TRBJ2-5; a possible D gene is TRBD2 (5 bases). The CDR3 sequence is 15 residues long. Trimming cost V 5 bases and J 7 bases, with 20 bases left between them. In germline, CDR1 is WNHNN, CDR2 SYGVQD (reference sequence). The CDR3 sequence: CASSPGILPLATQYF. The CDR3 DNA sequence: TGCGCCAGCAGTCCCGGGATCTTACCGTTGGCGACCCAGTACTTC.

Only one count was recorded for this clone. CDR3: CASSKDSRYVRPLHF. The DNA of the CDR3 is TGTGCCAGCAGCAAGGACAGCCGGTATGTTAGGCCCCTCCACTTT. The chain has TRBV5-6 and TRBJ1-6; the D gene is possibly TRBD1 (6 bases). This CDR3 comprises 15 residues. The V and J ends lost 4 bases and 13 bases respectively, with 21 bases between them. Germline V CDR1 and CDR2: SGHDT, YYEEEE.

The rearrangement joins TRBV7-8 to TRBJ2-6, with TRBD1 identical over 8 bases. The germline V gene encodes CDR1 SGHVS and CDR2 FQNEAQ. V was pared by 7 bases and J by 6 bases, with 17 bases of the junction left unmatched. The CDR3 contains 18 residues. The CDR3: CASTKLRAVQGVANVLTF. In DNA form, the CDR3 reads TGTGCCAGCACCAAGTTGCGGGCAGTACAGGGGGTGGCCAACGTCCTGACTTTC.

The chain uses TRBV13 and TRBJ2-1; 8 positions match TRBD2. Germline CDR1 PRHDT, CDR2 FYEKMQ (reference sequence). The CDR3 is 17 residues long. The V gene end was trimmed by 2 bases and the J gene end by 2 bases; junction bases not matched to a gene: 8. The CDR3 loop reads CASSLSTGGAPYNEQFF. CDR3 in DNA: TGTGCCAGCAGCTTATCCACGGGAGGGGCGCCCTACAATGAGCAGTTCTTC.

CDR3 sequence: CASSPGWVNTGELFF. In DNA, the CDR3 is TGTGCCAGCAGTCCCGGGTGGGTGAACACCGGGGAGCTGTTTTTT. The V gene is TRBV6-5, the J gene TRBJ2-2, with D uncertain. V was pared by 5 bases and J by 1 base, with 11 bases between. The CDR3 consists of 15 residues. Germline V gene lookup returns CDR1 MNHEY and CDR2 SVGAGI.